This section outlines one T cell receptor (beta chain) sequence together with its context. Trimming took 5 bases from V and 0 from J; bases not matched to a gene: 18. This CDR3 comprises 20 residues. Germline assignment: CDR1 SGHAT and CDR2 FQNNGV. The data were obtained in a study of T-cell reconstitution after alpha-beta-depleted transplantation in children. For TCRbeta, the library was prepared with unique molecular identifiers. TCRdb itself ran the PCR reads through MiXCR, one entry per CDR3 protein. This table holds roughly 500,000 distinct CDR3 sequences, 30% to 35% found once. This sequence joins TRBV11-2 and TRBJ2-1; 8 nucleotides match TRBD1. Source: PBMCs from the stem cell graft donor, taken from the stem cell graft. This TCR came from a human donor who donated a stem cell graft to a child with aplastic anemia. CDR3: CASSNHGQGRYISSYNEQFF. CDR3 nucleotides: TGTGCCAGCAGCAACCATGGACAGGGCCGTTATATAAGCTCCTACAATGAGCAGTTCTTC.